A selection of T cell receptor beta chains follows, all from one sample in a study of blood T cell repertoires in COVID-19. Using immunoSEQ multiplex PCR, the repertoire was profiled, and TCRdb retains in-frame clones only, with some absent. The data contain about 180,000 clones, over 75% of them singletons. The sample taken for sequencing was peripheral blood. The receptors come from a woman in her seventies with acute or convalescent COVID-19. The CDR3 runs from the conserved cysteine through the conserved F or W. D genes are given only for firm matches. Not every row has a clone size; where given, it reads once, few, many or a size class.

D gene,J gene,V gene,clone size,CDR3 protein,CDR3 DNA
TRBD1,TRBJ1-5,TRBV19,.,CASSTMTGLGQPQHF,TGTGCCAGTAGTACCATGACAGGGTTGGGGCAGCCCCAGCATTTT
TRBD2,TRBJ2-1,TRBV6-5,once,CASRGGGGNEQFF,TGTGCCAGCCGGGGGGGAGGGGGAAATGAGCAGTTCTTC
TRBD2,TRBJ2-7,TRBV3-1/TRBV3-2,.,CASSRTSGNYEQYF,TGTGCCAGCAGCCGGACTAGCGGGAACTACGAGCAGTACTTC
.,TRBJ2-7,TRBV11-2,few,CASSLAQLQGAHEQYF,TGTGCCAGCAGCTTAGCCCAACTACAAGGTGCCCACGAGCAGTACTTC
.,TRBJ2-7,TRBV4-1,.,CASSQELRYEQYF,TGCGCCAGCAGCCAAGAACTCCGCTACGAGCAGTACTTC
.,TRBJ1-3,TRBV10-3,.,CAISEGGTGNTIYF,TGTGCCATCAGTGAGGGGGGGACTGGAAACACCATATATTTT
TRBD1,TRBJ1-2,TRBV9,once,CASRGTGSNYGYTF,TGTGCCAGCAGGGGGACAGGATCTAACTATGGCTACACCTTC
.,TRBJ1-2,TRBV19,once,CASSLGRDYGYTF,TGTGCCAGTAGTTTGGGCAGGGACTATGGCTACACCTTC
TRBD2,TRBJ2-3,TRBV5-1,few,CASSLSSGLAGSTSDTQYF,TGCGCCAGCAGCTTGTCCTCGGGACTAGCGGGATCGACGTCAGATACGCAGTATTTT
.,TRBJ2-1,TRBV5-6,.,CASSTWNEQFF,TGTGCCAGCAGCACTTGGAATGAGCAGTTCTTC
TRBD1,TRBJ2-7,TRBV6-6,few,CASSGTGPHHEQYF,TGTGCCAGCAGCGGGACAGGCCCTCACCACGAGCAGTACTTC
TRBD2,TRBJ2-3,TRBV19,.,CASSIDLAGGRITDTQYF,TGTGCCAGTAGTATAGATTTAGCGGGAGGGCGTATCACAGATACGCAGTATTTT
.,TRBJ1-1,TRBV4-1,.,CASSQDQGSYTEAFF,TGCGCCAGCAGCCAAGATCAGGGGTCTTACACTGAAGCTTTCTTT
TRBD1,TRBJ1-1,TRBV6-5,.,CASRGQMNTEAFF,TGTGCCAGCAGGGGACAGATGAACACTGAAGCTTTCTTT